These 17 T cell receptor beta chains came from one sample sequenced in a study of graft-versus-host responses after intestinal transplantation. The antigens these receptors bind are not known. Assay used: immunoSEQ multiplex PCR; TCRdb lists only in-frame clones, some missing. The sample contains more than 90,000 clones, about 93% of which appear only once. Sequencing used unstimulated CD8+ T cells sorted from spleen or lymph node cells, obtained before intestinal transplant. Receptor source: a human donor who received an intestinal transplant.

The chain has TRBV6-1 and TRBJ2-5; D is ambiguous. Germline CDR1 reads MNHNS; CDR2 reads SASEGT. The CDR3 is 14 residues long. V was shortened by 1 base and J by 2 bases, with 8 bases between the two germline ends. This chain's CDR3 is CASSEGLLQETQYF. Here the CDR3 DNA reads TGTGCCAGCAGTGAAGGACTGCTACAAGAGACCCAGTACTTC.

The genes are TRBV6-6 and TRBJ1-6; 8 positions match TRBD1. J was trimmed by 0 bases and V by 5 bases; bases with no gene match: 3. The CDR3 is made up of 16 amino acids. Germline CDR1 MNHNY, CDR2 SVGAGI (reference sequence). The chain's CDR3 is CASSHGTGSYNSPLHF. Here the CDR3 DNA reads TGTGCCAGCAGTCACGGGACAGGCTCCTATAATTCACCCCTCCACTTT.

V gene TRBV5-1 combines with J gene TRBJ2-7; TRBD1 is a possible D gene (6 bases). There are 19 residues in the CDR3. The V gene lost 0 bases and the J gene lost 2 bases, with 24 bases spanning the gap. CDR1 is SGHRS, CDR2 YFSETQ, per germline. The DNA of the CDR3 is TGCGCCAGCAGCTTGGACTTTCTGGGGTCCGGGACATCTCCCTACGAGCAGTACTTC. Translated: CASSLDFLGSGTSPYEQYF. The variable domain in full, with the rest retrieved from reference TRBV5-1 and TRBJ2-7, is KAGVTQTPRYLIKTRGQQVTLSCSPISGHRSVSWYQQTPGQGLQFLFEYFSETQRNKGNFPGRFSGRQFSNSRSEMNVSTLELGDSALYLCASSLDFLGSGTSPYEQYFGPGTRLTVT.

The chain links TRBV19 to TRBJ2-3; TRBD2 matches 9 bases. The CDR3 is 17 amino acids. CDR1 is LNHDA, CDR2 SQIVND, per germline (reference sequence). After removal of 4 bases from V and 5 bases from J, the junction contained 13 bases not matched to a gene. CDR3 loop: CASSKGEREEFGDTQYF. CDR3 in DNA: TGTGCCAGTAGTAAGGGGGAGCGGGAGGAGTTTGGAGATACGCAGTATTTT.

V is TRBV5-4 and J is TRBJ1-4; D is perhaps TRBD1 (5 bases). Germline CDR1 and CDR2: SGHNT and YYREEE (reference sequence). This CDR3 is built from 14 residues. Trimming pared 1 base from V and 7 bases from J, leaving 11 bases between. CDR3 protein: CASSLLPDSEKLFF. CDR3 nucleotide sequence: TGTGCCAGCAGCTTGCTCCCTGACAGTGAAAAACTGTTTTTT.

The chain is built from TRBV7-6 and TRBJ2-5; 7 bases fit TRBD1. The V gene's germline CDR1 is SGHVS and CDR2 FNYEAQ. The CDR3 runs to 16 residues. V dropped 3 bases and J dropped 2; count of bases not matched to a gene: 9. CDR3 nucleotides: TGTGCCAGCAGCTTGGTCGGACAGGCTGTACAAGAGACCCAGTACTTC. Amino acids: CASSLVGQAVQETQYF.

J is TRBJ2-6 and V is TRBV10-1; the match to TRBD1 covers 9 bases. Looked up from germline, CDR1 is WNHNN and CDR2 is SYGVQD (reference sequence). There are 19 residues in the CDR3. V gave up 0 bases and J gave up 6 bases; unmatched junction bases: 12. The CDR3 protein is CASSESKGQGGASANVLTF. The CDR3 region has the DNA TGCGCCAGCAGTGAGTCGAAGGGACAGGGAGGGGCCTCGGCCAACGTCCTGACTTTC.

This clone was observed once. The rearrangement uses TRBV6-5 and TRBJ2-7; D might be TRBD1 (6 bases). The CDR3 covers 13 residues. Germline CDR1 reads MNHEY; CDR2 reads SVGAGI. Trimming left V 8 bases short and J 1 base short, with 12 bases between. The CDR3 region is CASGTDSSYEQYF. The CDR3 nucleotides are TGTGCCAGCGGGACGGACAGTTCCTACGAGCAGTACTTC.

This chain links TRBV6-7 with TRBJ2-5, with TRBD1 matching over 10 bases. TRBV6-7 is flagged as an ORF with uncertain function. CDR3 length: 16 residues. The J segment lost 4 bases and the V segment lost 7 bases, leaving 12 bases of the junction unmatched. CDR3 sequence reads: CASTDTKGQGRETQYF. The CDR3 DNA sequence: TGTGCCAGCACCGATACTAAGGGACAGGGGAGAGAGACCCAGTACTTC.

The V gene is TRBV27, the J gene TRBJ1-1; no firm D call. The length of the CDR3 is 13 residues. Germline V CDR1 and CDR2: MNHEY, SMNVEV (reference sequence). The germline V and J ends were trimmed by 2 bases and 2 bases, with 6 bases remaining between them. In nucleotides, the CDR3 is TGTGCCAGCAGTTTACTCCGTAACACTGAAGCTTTCTTT. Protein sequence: CASSLLRNTEAFF.

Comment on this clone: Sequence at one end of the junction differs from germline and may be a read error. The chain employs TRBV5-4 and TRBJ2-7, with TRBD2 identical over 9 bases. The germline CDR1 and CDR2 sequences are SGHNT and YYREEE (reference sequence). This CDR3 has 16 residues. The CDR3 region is CAGSFGAGGPSGEQYF. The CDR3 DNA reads TGTGCCGGCAGCTTTGGCGCGGGAGGGCCCTCGGGGGAGCAGTACTTC.

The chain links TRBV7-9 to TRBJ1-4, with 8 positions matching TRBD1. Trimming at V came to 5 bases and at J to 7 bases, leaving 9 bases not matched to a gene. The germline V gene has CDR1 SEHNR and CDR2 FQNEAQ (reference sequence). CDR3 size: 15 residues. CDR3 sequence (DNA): TGTGCCAGCAGCATAACAGGGGGAATGGGTGAAAAACTGTTTTTT. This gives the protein CASSITGGMGEKLFF.

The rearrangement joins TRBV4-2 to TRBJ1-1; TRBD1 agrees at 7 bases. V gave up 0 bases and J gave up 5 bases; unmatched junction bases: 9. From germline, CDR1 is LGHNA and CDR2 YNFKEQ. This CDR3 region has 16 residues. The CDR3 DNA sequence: TGTGCCAGCAGCCAAGAAACAGGGGCCCTAGGGACTGAAGCTTTCTTT. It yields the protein CASSQETGALGTEAFF.

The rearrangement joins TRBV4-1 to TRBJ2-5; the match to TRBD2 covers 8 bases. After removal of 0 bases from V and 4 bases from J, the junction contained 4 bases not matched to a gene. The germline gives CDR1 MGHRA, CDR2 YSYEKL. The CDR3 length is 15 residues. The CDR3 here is CASSQDGGGRETQYF. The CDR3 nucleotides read TGCGCCAGCAGCCAAGACGGGGGGGGGCGAGAGACCCAGTACTTC.

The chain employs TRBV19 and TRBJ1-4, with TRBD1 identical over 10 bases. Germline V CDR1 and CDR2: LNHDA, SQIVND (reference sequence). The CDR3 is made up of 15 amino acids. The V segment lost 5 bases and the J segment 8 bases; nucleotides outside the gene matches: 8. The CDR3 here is CASSLAGTGDEKLFF. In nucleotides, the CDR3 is TGTGCCAGTAGTCTCGCCGGGACAGGGGACGAAAAACTGTTTTTT.

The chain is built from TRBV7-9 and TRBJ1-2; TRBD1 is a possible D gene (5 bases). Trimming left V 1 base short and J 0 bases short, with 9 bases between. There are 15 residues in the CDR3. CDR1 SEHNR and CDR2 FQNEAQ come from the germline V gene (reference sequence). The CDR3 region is CASSLGGSPNYGYTF. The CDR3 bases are TGTGCCAGCAGCTTAGGGGGCAGCCCTAACTATGGCTACACCTTC.

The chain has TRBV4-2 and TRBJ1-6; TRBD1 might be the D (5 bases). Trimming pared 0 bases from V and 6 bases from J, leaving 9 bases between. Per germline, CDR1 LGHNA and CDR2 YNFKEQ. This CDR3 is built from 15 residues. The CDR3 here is CASSQEGGANSPLHF. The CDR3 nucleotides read TGTGCCAGCAGCCAAGAAGGAGGGGCTAATTCACCCCTCCACTTT.